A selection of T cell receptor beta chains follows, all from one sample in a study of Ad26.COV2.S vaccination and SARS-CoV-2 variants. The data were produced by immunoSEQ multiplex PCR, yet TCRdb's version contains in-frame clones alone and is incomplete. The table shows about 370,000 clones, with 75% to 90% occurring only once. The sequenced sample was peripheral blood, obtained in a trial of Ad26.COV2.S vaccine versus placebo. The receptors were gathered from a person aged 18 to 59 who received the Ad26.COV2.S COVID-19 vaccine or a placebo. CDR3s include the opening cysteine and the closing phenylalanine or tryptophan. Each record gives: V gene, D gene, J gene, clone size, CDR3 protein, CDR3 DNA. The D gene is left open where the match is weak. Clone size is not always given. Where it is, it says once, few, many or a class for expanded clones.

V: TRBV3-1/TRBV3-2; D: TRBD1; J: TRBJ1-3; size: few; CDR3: CASSQLQGVSGNTIYF; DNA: TGTGCCAGCAGCCAACTACAGGGGGTCTCTGGAAACACCATATATTTT
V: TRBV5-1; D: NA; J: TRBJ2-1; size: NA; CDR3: CASSGTSYNEQFF; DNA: TGCGCCTCCTCCGGGACAAGCTACAATGAGCAGTTCTTC
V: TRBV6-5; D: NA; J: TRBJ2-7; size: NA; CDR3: CASSYAVNSYEQYF; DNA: TGTGCCAGCAGTTACGCGGTTAACTCCTACGAGCAGTACTTC
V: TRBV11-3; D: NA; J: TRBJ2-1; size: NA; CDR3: CASSLEAYQEQFF; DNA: TGTGCCAGCAGCTTAGAAGCGTACCAAGAGCAGTTCTTC
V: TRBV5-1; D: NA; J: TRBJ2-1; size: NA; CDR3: CASSLEAKGNEQFF; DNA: TGCGCCAGCAGCCTGGAAGCGAAGGGGAATGAGCAGTTCTTC
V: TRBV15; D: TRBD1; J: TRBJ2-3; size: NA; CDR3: CATSRAGTGGAAQYF; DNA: TGTGCCACCAGCAGAGCCGGGACAGGGGGCGCAGCGCAGTATTTT
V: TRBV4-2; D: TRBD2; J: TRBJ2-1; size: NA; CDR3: CASSQEEREVSYNEQFF; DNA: TGTGCCAGCAGCCAAGAAGAGCGGGAGGTCTCCTACAATGAGCAGTTCTTC
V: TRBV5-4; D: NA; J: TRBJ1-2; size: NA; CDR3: CASSLGGRHYGYTF; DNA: TGTGCCAGCAGCTTGGGGGGGCGACACTATGGCTACACCTTC
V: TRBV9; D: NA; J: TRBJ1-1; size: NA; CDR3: CASSVAGRSWDTEAFF; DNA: TGTGCCAGCAGCGTAGCGGGCAGGTCTTGGGACACTGAAGCTTTCTTT
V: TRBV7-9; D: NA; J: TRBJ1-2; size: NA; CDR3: CASSAGGLNYGYTF; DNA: TGTGCCAGCAGCGCCGGGGGCCTAAACTATGGCTACACCTTC
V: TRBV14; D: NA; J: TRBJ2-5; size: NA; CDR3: CASSQTASQETQYF; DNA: TGTGCCAGCAGCCAGACGGCCAGTCAAGAGACCCAGTACTTC
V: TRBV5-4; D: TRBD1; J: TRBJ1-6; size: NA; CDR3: CASSLSGAGGSPLHF; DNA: TGTGCCAGCAGCTTGTCGGGGGCAGGGGGTTCACCCCTCCACTTT
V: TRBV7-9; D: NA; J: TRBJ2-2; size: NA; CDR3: CASSFFRDSRTNTGELFF; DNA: TGTGCCAGCAGCTTTTTCCGGGACTCAAGGACGAACACCGGGGAGCTGTTTTTT
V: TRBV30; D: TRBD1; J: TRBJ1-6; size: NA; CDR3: CAWQGVDSPLHF; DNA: TGTGCCTGGCAGGGGGTGGACTCACCCCTCCACTTT
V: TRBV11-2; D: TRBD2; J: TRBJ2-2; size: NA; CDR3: CASSLAISGGTGELFF; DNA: TGTGCCAGCAGCTTAGCTATTAGCGGGGGCACCGGGGAGCTGTTTTTT
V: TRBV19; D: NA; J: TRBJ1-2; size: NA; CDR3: CASSRDPNYGYTF; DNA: TGTGCCAGTAGCCGAGACCCTAACTATGGCTACACCTTC
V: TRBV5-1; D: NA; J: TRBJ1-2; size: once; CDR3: CASSLDRGSGYTF; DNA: TGCGCCAGCAGCTTGGATCGAGGCTCTGGCTACACCTTC
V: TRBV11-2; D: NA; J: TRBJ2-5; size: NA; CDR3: CASSPRTAQETQYF; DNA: TGTGCCAGCAGCCCAAGGACAGCTCAAGAGACCCAGTACTTC
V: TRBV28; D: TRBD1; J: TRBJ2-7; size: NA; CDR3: CASSLKTGGLLSYEQYF; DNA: TGTGCCAGCAGTTTAAAGACAGGGGGGCTCCTCTCCTACGAGCAGTACTTC
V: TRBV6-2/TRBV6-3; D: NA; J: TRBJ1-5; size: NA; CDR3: CASSRGNSNQPQHF; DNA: TGTGCCAGCAGTAGGGGAAATAGCAATCAGCCCCAGCATTTT
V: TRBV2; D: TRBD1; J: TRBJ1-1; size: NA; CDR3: CASSARSTGQGPTEAFF; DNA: TGTGCCAGCAGCGCCCGTAGTACGGGACAGGGCCCAACTGAAGCTTTCTTT
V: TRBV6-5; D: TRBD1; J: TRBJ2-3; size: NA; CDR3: CASSFDRDGADTQYF; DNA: TGTGCCAGCAGTTTTGACAGGGATGGCGCAGATACGCAGTATTTT
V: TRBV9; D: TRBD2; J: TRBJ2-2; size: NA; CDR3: CASSDPPGGGTGELFF; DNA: TGTGCCAGCAGCGATCCCCCGGGAGGGGGCACCGGGGAGCTGTTTTTT
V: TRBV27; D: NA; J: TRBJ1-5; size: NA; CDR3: CASSFKDGGNQPQHF; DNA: TGTGCCAGCAGTTTTAAGGACGGAGGGAATCAGCCCCAGCATTTT
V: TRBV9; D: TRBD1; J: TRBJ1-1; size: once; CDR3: CASSRLQGVTEAFF; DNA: TGTGCCAGCAGCCGCTTACAGGGGGTCACTGAAGCTTTCTTT
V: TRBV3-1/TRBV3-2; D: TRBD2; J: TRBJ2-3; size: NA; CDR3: CASSQGRTGGPGTQYF; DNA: TGTGCCAGCAGCCAAGGGAGGACGGGAGGGCCAGGTACGCAGTATTTT
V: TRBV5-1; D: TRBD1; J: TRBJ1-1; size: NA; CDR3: CASSSDRDGTEAFF; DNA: TGCGCCAGCAGCAGCGACAGGGACGGGACTGAAGCTTTCTTT
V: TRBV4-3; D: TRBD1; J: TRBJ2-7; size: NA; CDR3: CASSQGVGTGTYEQYF; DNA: TGCGCCAGCAGCCAAGGGGTAGGGACAGGGACCTACGAGCAGTACTTC
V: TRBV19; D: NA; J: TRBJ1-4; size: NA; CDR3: CASSIARPRNEKLFF; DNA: TGTGCCAGTAGTATCGCGCGACCGAGAAATGAAAAACTGTTTTTT
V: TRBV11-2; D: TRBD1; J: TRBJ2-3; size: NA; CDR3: CASSFLSLGQGYTDTQYF; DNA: TGTGCCAGCAGCTTCCTCTCCTTGGGACAGGGGTACACAGATACGCAGTATTTT
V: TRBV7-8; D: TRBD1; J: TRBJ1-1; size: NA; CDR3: CASRKAGGGGVTEAFF; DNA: TGTGCCAGCAGAAAAGCGGGAGGGGGCGGGGTCACTGAAGCTTTCTTT
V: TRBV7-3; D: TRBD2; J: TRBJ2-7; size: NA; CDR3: CASSLGGGRAYEQYF; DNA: TGTGCCAGCAGCTTAGGCGGCGGGAGGGCCTACGAGCAGTACTTC
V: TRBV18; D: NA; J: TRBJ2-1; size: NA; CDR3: CASSPANEQFF; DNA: TGTGCCAGCTCTCCTGCGAATGAGCAGTTCTTC
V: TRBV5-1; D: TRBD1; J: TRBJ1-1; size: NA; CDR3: CASSWGTENTEAFF; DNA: TGCGCCAGCAGCTGGGGGACAGAGAACACTGAAGCTTTCTTT
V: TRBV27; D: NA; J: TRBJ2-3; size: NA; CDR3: CASSFEGARRSRQYF; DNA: TGTGCCAGCAGTTTTGAAGGAGCCCGTCGATCAAGGCAGTATTTT
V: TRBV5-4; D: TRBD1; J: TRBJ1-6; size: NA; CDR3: CASSLDRANSPLHF; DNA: TGTGCCAGCAGCTTAGACAGGGCTAATTCACCCCTCCACTTT
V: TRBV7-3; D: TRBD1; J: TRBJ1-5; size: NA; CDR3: CASSQGQGNQPQHF; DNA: TGTGCCAGCAGCCAAGGACAGGGCAATCAGCCCCAGCATTTT
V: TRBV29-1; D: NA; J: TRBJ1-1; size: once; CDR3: CSVAPTVSNTEAFF; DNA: TGCAGCGTCGCCCCGACAGTATCGAACACTGAAGCTTTCTTT
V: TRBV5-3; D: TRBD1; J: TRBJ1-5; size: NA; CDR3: CARSLAPTRGLSNQPQHF; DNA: TGTGCCAGAAGCTTGGCTCCCACCAGGGGGCTGAGCAATCAGCCCCAGCATTTT
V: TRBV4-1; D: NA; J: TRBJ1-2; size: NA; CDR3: CASSQGSAVSYGYTF; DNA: TGCGCCAGCAGCCAAGGGTCCGCGGTGTCCTATGGCTACACCTTC
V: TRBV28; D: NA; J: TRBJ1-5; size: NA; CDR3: CASSTRQEYPNQPQHF; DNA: TGTGCCAGCAGTACTCGACAGGAATACCCTAATCAGCCCCAGCATTTT
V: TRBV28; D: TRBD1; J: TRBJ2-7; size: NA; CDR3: CASSSGTASYEQYF; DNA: TGTGCCAGCAGTTCGGGGACAGCTTCCTACGAGCAGTACTTC
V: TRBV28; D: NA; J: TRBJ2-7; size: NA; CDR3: CASSLGGSAPGAYEQYF; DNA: TGTGCCAGCAGTTTGGGTGGAAGCGCCCCGGGGGCCTACGAGCAGTACTTC
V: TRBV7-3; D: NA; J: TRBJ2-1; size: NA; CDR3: CASSLRAEDNEQFF; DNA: TGTGCCAGCAGCCTAAGGGCAGAGGACAATGAGCAGTTCTTC